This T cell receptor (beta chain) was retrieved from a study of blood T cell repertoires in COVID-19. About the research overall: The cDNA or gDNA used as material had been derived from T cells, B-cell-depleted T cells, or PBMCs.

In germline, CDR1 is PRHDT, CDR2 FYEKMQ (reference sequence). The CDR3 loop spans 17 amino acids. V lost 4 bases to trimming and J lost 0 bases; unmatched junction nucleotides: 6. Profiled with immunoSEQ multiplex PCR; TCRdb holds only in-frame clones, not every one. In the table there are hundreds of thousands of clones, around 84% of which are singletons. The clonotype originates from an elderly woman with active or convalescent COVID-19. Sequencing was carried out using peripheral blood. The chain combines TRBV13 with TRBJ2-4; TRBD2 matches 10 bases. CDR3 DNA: TGTGCCAGCAGCTACTTAGCGGGAGGAATAGCCAAAAACATTCAGTACTTC. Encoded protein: CASSYLAGGIAKNIQYF.